This T cell receptor (beta chain) was retrieved from a study of blood T cell repertoires in COVID-19. Overall study context: There were acute and convalescent COVID-19 samples, and they came from the United States, Italy and Spain. From T cells, B-cell-depleted T cells, or PBMCs came the material, which was cDNA or gDNA.

Measured with immunoSEQ multiplex PCR; TCRdb has only the in-frame clones, and not every one. Here the sample spans fewer than 350,000 clones, 65% to 90% being singletons. What was sequenced was PBMCs or T cells enriched from blood (not recorded which). The receptor's source is a middle-aged woman with acute COVID-19.

CDR3 amino acids: CASSQASGRATNTQYF. CDR3 DNA sequence: TGCGCCAGCAGCCAAGCTAGCGGGAGGGCCACTAATACGCAGTATTTT. The chain joins TRBV4-3 to TRBJ2-3, with 12 bases lining up with TRBD2. V was pared by 1 base and J by 7 bases, with 6 bases of the junction left unmatched. Germline-derived CDR1 and CDR2 are LGHNA and YSLEER. The CDR3 covers 16 residues.